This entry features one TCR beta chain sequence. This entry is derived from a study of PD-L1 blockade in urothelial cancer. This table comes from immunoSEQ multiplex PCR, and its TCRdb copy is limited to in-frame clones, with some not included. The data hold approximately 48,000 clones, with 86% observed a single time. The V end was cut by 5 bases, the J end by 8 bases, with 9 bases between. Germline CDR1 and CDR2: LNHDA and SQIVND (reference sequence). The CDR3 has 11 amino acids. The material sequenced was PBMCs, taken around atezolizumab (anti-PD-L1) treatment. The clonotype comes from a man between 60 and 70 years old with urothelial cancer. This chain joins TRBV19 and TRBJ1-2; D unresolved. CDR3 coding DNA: TGTGCCAGTAGTTATGTCACAGGCTACACCTTC. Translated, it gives CASSYVTGYTF.